This note documents a single TCR beta chain sequence. Its antigen is currently unknown. CDR3 size: 16 residues. V lost 2 bases and J lost 5; bases outside the gene matches: 5. Germline V gives CDR1 MNHNY, CDR2 SVGAGI (reference sequence). Some clones are missing from TCRdb's copy, which holds only in-frame ones; the method was immunoSEQ multiplex PCR. The table lists tens of thousands of clones, around 53% of them singletons. This sample is drawn from a study of cytotoxic CD8 clonotypes in ibrutinib-treated CLL. Study-wide results and limits: Circulating CD8+ T-cell counts were tracked by baseline clonality, which exceeded that of age-matched healthy donors. Increased clonality at ibrutinib response gave way to a return toward baseline at progression.

This clonotype originated in a human donor with chronic lymphocytic leukemia. This chain links TRBV6-6 with TRBJ2-5; 13 positions agree with TRBD2. Source: PBMCs, taken after 12 months of ibrutinib treatment. The CDR3 nucleotides read TGTGCCAGCAGTTACCCAGCGACTAGCGGGAGGGAGACCCAGTACTTC. It is translated as CASSYPATSGRETQYF.